The clone carrying this T cell receptor (beta chain) appeared once. This specimen includes other DNA sequences encoding the same CDR3. The data were obtained in a study of blood T cell repertoires in COVID-19. Assay used: immunoSEQ multiplex PCR; TCRdb lists only in-frame clones, some missing. The sample shows about 410,000 clones, about nine tenths of them seen only once. V lost 1 base and J 8 bases, leaving 8 bases between the germline ends. Germline values: CDR1 KGHSH, CDR2 LQKENI. This CDR3 is built from 13 residues. The sequenced sample was peripheral blood. This sequence originates from a woman between 40 and 55 years old with COVID-19, enrolled during active disease. V and J are TRBV18 and TRBJ1-4, with D maybe TRBD1 (6 bases). The CDR3 nucleotides read TGTGCCAGCTCACCACTAAGGGGGGAAAAACTGTTTTTT. Protein product: CASSPLRGEKLFF.